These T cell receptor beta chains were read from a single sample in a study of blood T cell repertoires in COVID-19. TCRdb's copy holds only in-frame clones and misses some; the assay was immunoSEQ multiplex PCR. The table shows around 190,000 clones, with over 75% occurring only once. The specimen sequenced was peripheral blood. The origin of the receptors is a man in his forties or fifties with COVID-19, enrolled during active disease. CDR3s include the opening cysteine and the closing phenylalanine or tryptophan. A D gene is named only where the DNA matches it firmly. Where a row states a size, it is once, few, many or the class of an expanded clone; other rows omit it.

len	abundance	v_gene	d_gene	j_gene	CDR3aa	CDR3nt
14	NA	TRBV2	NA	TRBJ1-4	CAIVPGHSNEKLFF	TGTGCCATCGTCCCGGGACATAGTAATGAAAAACTGTTTTTT
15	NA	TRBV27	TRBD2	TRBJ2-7	CASTSGGARSHEQYF	TGTGCCAGCACCTCGGGGGGGGCGAGGTCTCACGAGCAGTACTTC
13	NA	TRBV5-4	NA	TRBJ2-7	CASSADKRYEQYF	TGTGCCAGCAGCGCGGACAAGCGCTACGAGCAGTACTTC
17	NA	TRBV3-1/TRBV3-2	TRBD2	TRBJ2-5	CASSQEVSGIPKETQYF	TGTGCCAGCAGCCAAGAGGTTAGCGGGATTCCTAAAGAGACCCAGTACTTC
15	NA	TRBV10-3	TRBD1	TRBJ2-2	CAIRPGQGNTGELFF	TGTGCCATCAGGCCGGGACAGGGTAACACCGGGGAGCTGTTTTTT
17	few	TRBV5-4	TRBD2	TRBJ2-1	CASSSLGRLAGVDEQFF	TGTGCCAGCAGCTCCCTAGGGAGACTAGCGGGAGTTGATGAGCAGTTCTTC
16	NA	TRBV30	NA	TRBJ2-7	CACALKRGSTSYEQYF	TGTGCCTGTGCGTTAAAAAGGGGTTCCACTTCCTACGAGCAGTACTTC
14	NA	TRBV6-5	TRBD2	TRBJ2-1	CASSYGSGSDEQFF	TGTGCCAGCAGTTACGGTAGCGGGAGTGATGAGCAGTTCTTC
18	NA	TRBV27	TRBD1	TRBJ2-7	CASSLKPDRGLTDYEQYF	TGTGCCAGCAGTTTAAAGCCTGACAGGGGGTTAACGGACTACGAGCAGTACTTC
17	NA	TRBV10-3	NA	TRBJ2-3	CAISEGGRRGGADTQYF	TGTGCCATCAGTGAGGGGGGGAGGCGGGGCGGTGCAGATACGCAGTATTTT
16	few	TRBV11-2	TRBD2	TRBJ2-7	CASSLIKSSGSYEQYF	TGTGCCAGCAGCTTAATTAAGTCTAGCGGGAGCTACGAGCAGTACTTC
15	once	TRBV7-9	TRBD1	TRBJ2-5	CASSRTGSPQETQYF	TGTGCCAGCAGCCGGACAGGGTCACCACAAGAGACCCAGTACTTC
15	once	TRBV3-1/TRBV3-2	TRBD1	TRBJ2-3	CASSQFQGAQDTQYF	TGTGCCAGCAGCCAATTTCAGGGGGCGCAAGATACGCAGTATTTT
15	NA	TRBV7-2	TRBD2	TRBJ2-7	CASSLAAGSSYEQYF	TGTGCCAGCAGCTTAGCAGCGGGGAGCTCCTACGAGCAGTACTTC
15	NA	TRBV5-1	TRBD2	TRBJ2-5	CASKLTASGMETQYF	TGCGCCAGCAAACTCACTGCTAGCGGGATGGAGACCCAGTACTTC
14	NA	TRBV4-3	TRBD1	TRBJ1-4	CASSLRDRSEKLFF	TGCGCCAGCAGCCTCCGGGACAGGAGTGAAAAACTGTTTTTT
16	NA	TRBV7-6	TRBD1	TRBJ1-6	CASSLVGTGDDSPLHF	TGTGCCAGCAGCTTAGTTGGGACAGGAGACGATTCACCCCTCCACTTT
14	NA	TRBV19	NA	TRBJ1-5	CASSRQGPGRPQHF	TGTGCCAGTAGTCGTCAGGGGCCCGGCAGGCCCCAGCATTTT
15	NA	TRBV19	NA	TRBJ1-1	CASSRRGGLNTEAFF	TGTGCCAGTAGTAGGCGGGGGGGTTTGAACACTGAAGCTTTCTTT
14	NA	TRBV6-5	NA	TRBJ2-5	CASSYSMGLETQYF	TGTGCCAGCAGTTACTCCATGGGGCTAGAGACCCAGTACTTC
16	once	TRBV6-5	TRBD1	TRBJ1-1	CASSFIAGGGGTEAFF	TGTGCCAGCAGTTTTATAGCAGGGGGAGGCGGCACTGAAGCTTTCTTT
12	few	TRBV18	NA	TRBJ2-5	CASSLAPETQYF	TGTGCCAGCTCACTGGCCCCAGAGACCCAGTACTTC
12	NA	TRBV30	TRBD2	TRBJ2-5	CAWSVTGGTQYF	TGTGCCTGGAGTGTTACGGGAGGGACCCAGTACTTC
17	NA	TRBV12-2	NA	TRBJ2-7	CASRLASPLAGDKEQYF	TGTGCAAGTCGCTTAGCGAGTCCTCTAGCGGGGGACAAAGAGCAGTACTTC
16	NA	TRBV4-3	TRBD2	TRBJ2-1	CASSQDAAASGPHQFF	TGCGCCAGCAGCCAAGATGCGGCGGCTAGCGGCCCTCATCAGTTCTTC
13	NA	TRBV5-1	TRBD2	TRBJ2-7	CASSSTSTHEQYF	TGCGCCAGCAGCTCGACTAGCACCCACGAGCAGTACTTC
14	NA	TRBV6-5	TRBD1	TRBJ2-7	CASSTGTGHYEQYF	TGTGCCAGCAGTACCGGGACAGGACACTACGAGCAGTACTTC
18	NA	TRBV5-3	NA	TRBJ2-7	CARSPYIQGQFDSYEQYF	TGTGCCAGAAGCCCTTACATTCAAGGACAGTTCGACTCCTACGAGCAGTACTTC
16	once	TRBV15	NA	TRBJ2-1	CATSRSTGTPNNEQFF	TGTGCCACCAGCAGATCGACCGGGACTCCGAACAATGAGCAGTTCTTC
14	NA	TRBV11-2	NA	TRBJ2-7	CASSLYLSSYEQYF	TGTGCCAGCAGCTTGTATTTGTCCTCCTACGAGCAGTACTTC
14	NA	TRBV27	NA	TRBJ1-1	CASGPDSRQGKAFF	TGTGCCAGCGGACCGGACAGCCGGCAAGGGAAGGCTTTCTTT
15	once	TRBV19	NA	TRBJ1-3	CASSLAGASGNTIYF	TGTGCCAGTAGCCTTGCGGGGGCCTCTGGAAACACCATATATTTT
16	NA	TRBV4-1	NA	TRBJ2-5	CASSQDIGLAGETQYF	TGCGCCAGCAGCCAAGATATAGGGCTAGCAGGAGAGACCCAGTACTTC
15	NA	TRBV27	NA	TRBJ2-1	CASSWVPPGGNEQFF	TGTGCCAGCAGCTGGGTCCCGCCCGGGGGCAATGAGCAGTTCTTC
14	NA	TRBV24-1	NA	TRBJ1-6	CATSERDNNSPLHF	TGTGCCACCAGTGAGCGGGATAATAATTCACCCCTCCACTTT
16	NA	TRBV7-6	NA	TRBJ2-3	CASSLVGAVSTDTQYF	TGTGCCAGCAGCTTAGTGGGGGCTGTTAGCACAGATACGCAGTATTTT
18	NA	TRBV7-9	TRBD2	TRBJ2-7	CASSSPRASGRALYEQYF	TGTGCCAGCAGCTCGCCTCGGGCTAGCGGGAGGGCCCTATACGAGCAGTACTTC
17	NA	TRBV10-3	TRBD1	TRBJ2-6	CAISKDRVSPGANVLTF	TGTGCCATCAGCAAGGACAGGGTCTCACCTGGGGCCAACGTCCTGACTTTC
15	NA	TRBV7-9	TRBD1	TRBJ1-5	CASSLDRGGNQPQHF	TGTGCCAGCAGCTTAGACAGGGGGGGCAATCAGCCCCAGCATTTT
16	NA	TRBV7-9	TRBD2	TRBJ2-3	CASSLTSGRATDTQYF	TGTGCCAGCAGCTTGACTAGCGGGAGGGCCACAGATACGCAGTATTTT
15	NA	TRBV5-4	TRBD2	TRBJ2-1	CASSSGLAGHNEQFF	TGTGCCAGCAGCTCCGGACTAGCGGGGCACAATGAGCAGTTCTTC
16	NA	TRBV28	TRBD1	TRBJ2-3	CASSFPEGTVTDTQYF	TGTGCCAGCAGTTTCCCCGAAGGGACAGTCACAGATACGCAGTATTTT
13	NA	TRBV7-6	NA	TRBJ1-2	CASSSDLRGGYTF	TGTGCCAGCAGCTCCGATTTGCGGGGAGGCTACACCTTC
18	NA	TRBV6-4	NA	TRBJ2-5	CASSDSKRGRLTGETQYF	TGTGCCAGCAGTGACTCAAAAAGAGGGAGACTCACGGGAGAGACCCAGTACTTC
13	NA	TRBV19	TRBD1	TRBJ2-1	CASSIGTGNEQFF	TGTGCCAGTAGTATCGGGACAGGGAATGAGCAGTTCTTC
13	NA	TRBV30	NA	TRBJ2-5	CAWSVTGLETQYF	TGTGCATGGAGTGTTACGGGACTGGAGACCCAGTACTTC
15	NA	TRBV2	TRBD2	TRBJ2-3	CASSEGTSSTDTQYF	TGTGCCAGCAGTGAAGGGACTAGCAGCACAGATACGCAGTATTTT
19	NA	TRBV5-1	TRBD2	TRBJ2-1	CASSLAVSSGRGRGNEQFF	TGCGCCAGCAGCTTGGCCGTCTCTAGCGGGAGGGGTCGTGGCAATGAGCAGTTCTTC
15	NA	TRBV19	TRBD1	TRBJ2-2	CASRTRQGQSGELFF	TGTGCCAGTAGGACTCGACAGGGGCAGTCCGGGGAGCTGTTTTTT
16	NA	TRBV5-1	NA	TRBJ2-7	CASSRGHHPKSYEQYF	TGCGCCAGCAGCAGGGGACACCACCCCAAGTCTTACGAGCAGTACTTC
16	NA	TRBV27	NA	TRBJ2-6	CASSLRGNSGANVLTF	TGTGCCAGCAGTTTACGCGGAAACTCTGGGGCCAACGTCCTGACTTTC
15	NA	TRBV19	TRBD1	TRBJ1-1	CASSLQGASSTEAFF	TGTGCCAGTAGTTTACAGGGGGCAAGCAGTACTGAAGCTTTCTTT
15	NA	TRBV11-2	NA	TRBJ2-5	CASSLAAGQQETQYF	TGTGCCAGCAGCTTAGCGGCAGGGCAACAAGAGACCCAGTACTTC